Each of the 22 T cell receptor beta chains below was sequenced from the same sample in a study of tumor-infiltrating lymphocytes in primary liver carcinoma. The researchers produced TCR beta cDNA from about 510 ng total RNA with a constant-region primer. The TCR beta library was amplified through three nested multiplex PCR rounds in a modified ARM-PCR procedure. A C-beta reverse primer and TRBV1-TRBV30 forward primers served in each of the first two PCR rounds, at 9 to 11 cycles apiece. TCRdb analysed the multiplex PCR reads with MiXCR anew, one entry per CDR3 protein. The profile shows about 200,000 distinct CDR3 sequences, almost 65% of them singletons. Researchers drew blood RNA from unsorted whole blood and extracted germline DNA as well. The specimen sequenced was peripheral blood. All receptors come from a woman aged 60-75 years with primary liver carcinoma and hepatitis B virus infection.

Ten or more counts support this clonotype. The chain uses TRBV4-1 and TRBJ1-1; D not certain. This CDR3 is 15 amino acids long. Per the germline V gene, CDR1 is MGHRA and CDR2 is YSYEKL. Trimming stripped 3 bases from V and 4 bases from J, with 15 bases between. The CDR3 reads CASSHLRGLVTEAFF. The DNA of the CDR3 is TGCGCCAGCAGCCACTTGCGGGGATTGGTCACTGAAGCTTTCTTT.

Comment on this clonotype: A junction boundary mismatches the germline segment, possibly from a read error. The V gene is TRBV11-2, the J gene TRBJ1-2, with 7 bases identical to TRBD1. Germline V gives CDR1 SGHAT, CDR2 FQNNGV. The CDR3 runs to 15 residues. The CDR3 DNA reads as TGTGCCAGCAACTCGGGACAGTCTTCTAACCATGGCTACACCTTC. This sequence encodes CASNSGQSSNHGYTF.

This clonotype appeared many times. This rearrangement joins TRBV6-5 to TRBJ1-3; no definite D call. The germline V and J ends were trimmed by 10 bases and 0 bases, with 10 bases remaining between them. CDR1 MNHEY and CDR2 SVGAGI come from the germline V gene. The CDR3 has 13 residues. The CDR3: CATGRASGNTIYF. CDR3 coding DNA: TGTGCCACCGGACGGGCCTCTGGAAACACCATATATTTT.

As to this clonotype: This may be a read error, as it is one base from a much larger clone. V gene TRBV12-3 or TRBV12-4 combines with J gene TRBJ2-4, with a weak D call TRBD1 (6 bases). Deletions cut 6 bases from V and 6 bases from J, with 12 bases between. The CDR3 spans 13 residues. The CDR3 region is CASRFEDRNIQYF. The CDR3 DNA reads as TGTGCCAGCAGATTTGAGGACAGAAACATTCAGTACTTC.

This clonotype has ten or more counts. The chain has TRBV12-3 or TRBV12-4 and TRBJ1-2; no reliable D call. V was shortened by 6 bases and J by 5 bases, with 13 bases between the two germline ends. The CDR3 is made up of 13 amino acids. CDR3 residues: CASSSGRRYGYTF. CDR3 DNA sequence: TGTGCCAGCAGCTCTGGACGGAGATATGGCTACACCTTC.

This clonotype is a singleton in its sample. This rearrangement joins TRBV12-3 or TRBV12-4 to TRBJ2-2, with D possibly TRBD2 on 6 matching bases. V lost 10 bases, J lost 8 bases, and 26 bases lay in between. CDR3 size: 16 residues. The CDR3 region has the DNA TGTGCCACTCTAGTTTACGGAGGGAATGGGGCAGGGGAGCTGTTTTTT. Its translation: CATLVYGGNGAGELFF.

In regard to this clonotype: This may come from a read error, since a much larger clone is one base off. The CDR3 nucleotides read TGTGTCAGCAGTTTGACGGGAGGGTACGAGCAGTACTTC. This sequence encodes CVSSLTGGYEQYF. The chain has TRBV6-6 and TRBJ2-7, with TRBD2 identical over 8 bases. CDR3 length equals 13 residues. Germline lookup yields CDR1 MNHNY and CDR2 SVGAGI (reference sequence).

Only a few counts were recorded for this clonotype. A much larger clone differs from this one at a single base, so this may be a read error. V gene TRBV29-1 combines with J gene TRBJ2-2; 9 bases agree with TRBD2. This CDR3 contains 15 residues. Germline-derived CDR1 and CDR2 are SQVTM and ANQGSEA. CDR3 nucleotide sequence: TGCGGCGTTCAAAGTGGCGAGCGGGAGGTCGGGGAGCTGTTTTTT. It is translated as CGVQSGEREVGELFF.

Remarks on this clonotype: This may arise from a read error, as a much more abundant clone is one base away. The CDR3 is CASTYPTSGRAVSYEQYF. CDR3 sequence (DNA): TGTGCCAGCACTTACCCGACTAGCGGGAGGGCCGTATCCTACGAGCAGTACTTC. The V and J genes are TRBV6-6 and TRBJ2-7; 14 bases are shared with TRBD2. This CDR3 region has 18 residues. Germline CDR1 and CDR2: MNHNY and SVGAGI (reference sequence).

The table lists this clonotype with many counts. V gene TRBV29-1 combines with J gene TRBJ2-7, with 8 bases fitting TRBD2. The CDR3 length is 12 residues. V shed 4 bases, J shed 3 bases, and the junction held 2 bases outside the gene matches. The germline CDR1 and CDR2 sequences are SQVTM and ANQGSEA. The CDR3 nucleotides are TGCAGCGTTGTGGGGACTAGCTACGAGCAGTACTTC. This sequence encodes CSVVGTSYEQYF.

The gene calls are TRBV12-3 or TRBV12-4 and TRBJ1-1; TRBD1 aligns across 8 bases. The length of the CDR3 is 13 residues. The V segment lost 9 bases and the J segment 3 bases; nucleotides outside the gene matches: 6. The CDR3 reads CASSRQGYTEAFF. Written as DNA, the CDR3 is TGTGCCAGTAGCCGACAGGGGTACACTGAAGCTTTCTTT.

As for this clonotype: This may arise from a read error, as a much more abundant clone is one base away. The chain is built from TRBV6-1 and TRBJ1-5; D might be TRBD1 (6 bases). This CDR3 contains 14 residues. Trimming shortened V by 3 bases and J by 7 bases, and 13 bases separated the two germline ends. Germline lookup yields CDR1 MNHNS and CDR2 SASEGT. The CDR3 nucleotides are TGTGCCAGCAGTGATCCACTTGGGGGCCAGCCCCAGCATTTT. Translated: CASSDPLGGQPQHF.

The genes are TRBV4-2 and TRBJ1-2; tentative D call: TRBD1 (5 bases). CDR1 is LGHNA, CDR2 YNFKEQ, per germline. This CDR3 is 16 amino acids long. V was trimmed by 4 bases and J by 1 base, leaving 16 bases between them. CDR3 DNA sequence: TGTGCCAGCAGCCCAACTTGGGGGGAACTTAACTATGGCTACACCTTC. Its translation: CASSPTWGELNYGYTF.

The J gene is TRBJ1-1, the V gene TRBV11-2, with D maybe TRBD1 (6 bases). The CDR3 loop spans 15 amino acids. Germline values: CDR1 SGHAT, CDR2 FQNNGV. The germline V and J ends were trimmed by 5 bases and 4 bases, with 17 bases remaining between them. The chain's CDR3 is CASSRIRGGVTEAFF. CDR3 DNA: TGTGCCAGCAGCCGAATCAGGGGCGGTGTCACTGAAGCTTTCTTT.

As for this clonotype: Possible read error: a much larger clone is one base away. The chain carries TRBV12-3 or TRBV12-4 and TRBJ2-7; D gene unclear. This CDR3 comprises 11 residues. Trimming stripped 5 bases from V and 8 bases from J, with 10 bases between. CDR3 sequence reads: CASSQQSKQYF. CDR3 bases: TGTGCCAGCAGTCAACAGAGCAAGCAGTACTTC.

V and J are TRBV10-3 and TRBJ2-1; 8 bases fit TRBD2. V was clipped by 6 bases and J by 0 bases; unmatched bases: 10. Germline assignment: CDR1 ENHRY and CDR2 SYGVKD. The CDR3 totals 17 residues. The chain's CDR3 is CAIRGGSGASSYNEQFF. The CDR3 DNA is TGTGCCATCAGGGGGGGTAGCGGGGCAAGCTCCTACAATGAGCAGTTCTTC.

As for this clonotype: A much larger clone is a single base away; this may be a read error. This likely comes from a read error, as the CDR3 has no conserved phenylalanine or tryptophan at its end. V usage is TRBV12-3 or TRBV12-4 and J usage is TRBJ1-3, with D unclear. Deletions cut 6 bases from V and 4 bases from J, with 16 bases between. The CDR3 runs 15 residues. This chain's CDR3 is CASSPPRRSGNTIYL. The CDR3 DNA reads as TGTGCCAGCAGCCCACCCAGGCGGTCCGGAAACACCATATATCTT.

This clonotype was found many times. CDR3 bases: TGTGCCAGCAGGGGTGACAATGAGCAGTTCTTC. Its translation is CASRGDNEQFF. The gene calls are TRBV13 and TRBJ2-1; no clear D. Germline CDR1 is PRHDT and CDR2 is FYEKMQ (reference sequence). V lost 6 bases to trimming and J lost 5 bases, with 5 bases between them. The CDR3 is made up of 11 amino acids.

This chain joins TRBV5-1 and TRBJ1-2, with 12 bases identical to TRBD1. The CDR3 is made up of 17 amino acids. V trimming: 5 bases; J trimming: 0 bases; junction bases outside the gene matches: 8. The germline CDR1 and CDR2 sequences are SGHRS and YFSETQ. The CDR3 reads CASRTPGQGAANYGYTF. The CDR3 DNA reads as TGCGCCAGCAGGACCCCGGGACAGGGGGCCGCTAACTATGGCTACACCTTC.

This clonotype has only a few counts. The rearrangement uses TRBV4-2 and TRBJ2-1; 8 nucleotides agree with TRBD2. Germline V gene sequence: CDR1 LGHNA, CDR2 YNFKEQ. The junction had 21 bases not matched to a gene; V was cut back by 5 bases and J by 0 bases. CDR3 length equals 21 residues. CDR3 residues: CASSSHPPAGLAASSYNEQFF. In DNA form, the CDR3 reads TGTGCCAGCAGCTCACACCCACCCGCAGGACTAGCCGCCAGCTCCTACAATGAGCAGTTCTTC.

As to this clonotype: This could be a read error, since a much larger clone is one nucleotide away. The genes are TRBV6-1 and TRBJ1-1; 8 nucleotides agree with TRBD1. Germline V CDR1 and CDR2: MNHNS, SASEGT. The CDR3 extends over 13 amino acids. The CDR3 is CDSQQGVGTEAFF. CDR3 nucleotides: TGTGACAGCCAACAGGGGGTTGGTACTGAAGCTTTCTTT.

This clonotype was counted once. A much more abundant neighbour one base away suggests this may be a read error. The chain's CDR3 is CASGLSHNSGPDGYTF. CDR3 nucleotides: TGTGCTAGTGGTTTGTCACACAACTCAGGGCCGGATGGCTACACCTTC. This chain links TRBV12-5 with TRBJ1-2, with D possibly TRBD1 on 5 matching bases. CDR1 and CDR2 from the germline V gene are LGHNT and FRNRAP. This CDR3 region has 16 residues. Trimming took off 2 bases at V and 6 bases at J, with 19 bases between the two ends.